This T cell receptor (beta chain) originates from a study of T-cell memory formation after mild COVID-19. General study results and limits: Some SARS-CoV-2-responding clones were already detected in memory before infection.

In TCRdb, the 5' RACE reads were re-called with MiXCR into one record per CDR3 protein. This sample has just over 350,000 distinct CDR3 sequences, with about 15% found just once. Germline CDR1 and CDR2: LGHNA and YSLEER. V lost 0 bases, J lost 2 bases, and 3 bases stayed unmatched. The length of the CDR3 is 15 residues. Notes on this clonotype: Its antigen is still unknown.

Sequencing used PBMCs or a T cell subset sorted from them (not recorded which). This sequence was found in a young man who had mild COVID-19 (a few samples of this study predate the infection). Cell type and time point are not known. V is TRBV4-3 and J is TRBJ1-2; 7 nucleotides align to TRBD1. Here the CDR3 reads CASSQDRDSNYGYTF. CDR3 coding DNA: TGCGCCAGCAGCCAAGATAGGGACAGCAACTATGGCTACACCTTC.